The rows below give T cell receptor beta chains drawn from one sample of a study of T-cell reconstitution after alpha-beta-depleted transplantation in children. TCRdb passed the PCR reads through MiXCR, listing each CDR3 protein once. The sample includes almost 500,000 distinct CDR3 sequences, approximately 10% of them seen just once. Sequences were derived from PBMCs, sampled before TCRalphabeta/CD19-depleted stem cell transplant. The receptors shown here come from a child aged 2-15 years with inherited bone marrow failure, due to receive a stem cell transplant. Both conserved end residues are part of each CDR3.

j_gene: TRBJ2-7; v_gene: TRBV2; CDR3aa: CASSEFLAGQAFSYEQYF
j_gene: TRBJ2-5; v_gene: TRBV5-4; CDR3aa: CASSRTPTGEETQYF
j_gene: TRBJ2-7; v_gene: TRBV2; CDR3aa: CASSVARGGYEQYF
j_gene: TRBJ2-3; v_gene: TRBV28; CDR3aa: CATNLWGAGPDTQYF
j_gene: TRBJ1-1; v_gene: TRBV7-9; CDR3aa: CASSFGQGEAFF
j_gene: TRBJ2-4; v_gene: TRBV4-3; CDR3aa: CASSHVQGTKNIQYF
j_gene: TRBJ1-1; v_gene: TRBV5-6; CDR3aa: CASSLVADTEAFF
j_gene: TRBJ2-4; v_gene: TRBV4-3; CDR3aa: CASSQDEGATWAKNIQYF
j_gene: TRBJ1-1; v_gene: TRBV20-1; CDR3aa: CSATLPTRNTEAFF
j_gene: TRBJ1-2; v_gene: TRBV28; CDR3aa: CASSPEGLGDYGYTF
j_gene: TRBJ2-7; v_gene: TRBV13; CDR3aa: CASSARIYEQYF
j_gene: TRBJ2-7; v_gene: TRBV28; CDR3aa: CASSGTRFYEQYF
j_gene: TRBJ2-1; v_gene: TRBV7-9; CDR3aa: CASSPEGQVILEQFF
j_gene: TRBJ2-1; v_gene: TRBV12-3/TRBV12-4; CDR3aa: CASSKQWTSGSRQQFF
j_gene: TRBJ1-1; v_gene: TRBV28; CDR3aa: CASSPLGQENTEAFF
j_gene: TRBJ2-5; v_gene: TRBV4-3; CDR3aa: CASSLRTYEETQYF
j_gene: TRBJ1-5; v_gene: TRBV7-2; CDR3aa: CASSLARQGGNQPQHF
j_gene: TRBJ2-7; v_gene: TRBV29-1; CDR3aa: CSVGRDRGPSGVYF
j_gene: TRBJ2-1; v_gene: TRBV12-3/TRBV12-4; CDR3aa: CASSLSSNNEQFF
j_gene: TRBJ1-5; v_gene: TRBV2; CDR3aa: CASSLTGIEPQHF
j_gene: TRBJ2-3; v_gene: TRBV5-1; CDR3aa: CASSLGQGSDTQYF
j_gene: TRBJ2-7; v_gene: TRBV21-1; CDR3aa: CASSNSRQGLDYEQYF
j_gene: TRBJ2-1; v_gene: TRBV12-3/TRBV12-4; CDR3aa: CASSTRAGDISYNEQFF
j_gene: TRBJ2-1; v_gene: TRBV7-2; CDR3aa: CASKLRTSGISNEQFF
j_gene: TRBJ2-1; v_gene: TRBV4-1; CDR3aa: CASSQEYLNLAGGPDEQFF
j_gene: TRBJ2-2; v_gene: TRBV10-3; CDR3aa: CAISQDPGVTGELFF
j_gene: TRBJ1-1; v_gene: TRBV5-1; CDR3aa: CASSLEGLGTETEAFF
j_gene: TRBJ2-1; v_gene: TRBV27; CDR3aa: CASTPWGGFGYNEQFF
j_gene: TRBJ1-1; v_gene: TRBV7-6; CDR3aa: CASSLEGRYTEAFF
j_gene: TRBJ1-4; v_gene: TRBV19; CDR3aa: CASSLLRQGAHEEKLFF
j_gene: TRBJ2-7; v_gene: TRBV10-3; CDR3aa: CAIFDWDSNAYEQYF
j_gene: TRBJ2-1; v_gene: TRBV7-8; CDR3aa: CASSFPGARNEQFF
j_gene: TRBJ2-2; v_gene: TRBV7-9; CDR3aa: CASSPGLAETGELFF
j_gene: TRBJ1-2; v_gene: TRBV27; CDR3aa: CASSFVAGVFGYTF
j_gene: TRBJ2-1; v_gene: TRBV7-2; CDR3aa: CASSKGTSGYNEQFF
j_gene: TRBJ1-4; v_gene: TRBV28; CDR3aa: CASSLLQTGYLNEKLFF
j_gene: TRBJ2-7; v_gene: TRBV7-2; CDR3aa: CASSPVSGSSYEQYF
j_gene: TRBJ2-5; v_gene: TRBV7-9; CDR3aa: CASSLRDSPNGETQYF
j_gene: TRBJ2-1; v_gene: TRBV5-1; CDR3aa: CASSPLGLAGYNEQFF
j_gene: TRBJ2-7; v_gene: TRBV10-2; CDR3aa: CASGLAGGAYEQYF
j_gene: TRBJ2-7; v_gene: TRBV19; CDR3aa: CASSIVGTDYEQYF
j_gene: TRBJ2-7; v_gene: TRBV6-2/TRBV6-3; CDR3aa: CASSYSRKGLTYEQYF
j_gene: TRBJ2-3; v_gene: TRBV19; CDR3aa: CASSIAGPSTDTQYF
j_gene: TRBJ2-5; v_gene: TRBV7-8; CDR3aa: CASTILAAPYQETQYF
j_gene: TRBJ2-1; v_gene: TRBV11-2; CDR3aa: CASSLEGSGREEFF
j_gene: TRBJ2-7; v_gene: TRBV4-3; CDR3aa: CASSQDGYGAYEQYF
j_gene: TRBJ2-7; v_gene: TRBV29-1; CDR3aa: CSVEGMTGSEQYF
j_gene: TRBJ2-7; v_gene: TRBV3-1; CDR3aa: CASSHLAMGDYEQYF
j_gene: TRBJ2-1; v_gene: TRBV11-2; CDR3aa: CASSLPTYNEQFF
j_gene: TRBJ2-3; v_gene: TRBV10-3; CDR3aa: CAIRRADTQYF
j_gene: TRBJ2-3; v_gene: TRBV11-1; CDR3aa: CASTSGTPDTQYF
j_gene: TRBJ1-1; v_gene: TRBV5-1; CDR3aa: CASTYGGGNTEAFF
j_gene: TRBJ2-4; v_gene: TRBV20-1; CDR3aa: CSASRRAGDIQYF
j_gene: TRBJ2-7; v_gene: TRBV28; CDR3aa: CASRDRGLYDQYF
j_gene: TRBJ2-5; v_gene: TRBV27; CDR3aa: CASSLGSRETQYF
j_gene: TRBJ2-7; v_gene: TRBV5-1; CDR3aa: CASSSMTASYEQYF
j_gene: TRBJ2-2; v_gene: TRBV5-1; CDR3aa: CASSLWTSGSSSGELFF
j_gene: TRBJ2-7; v_gene: TRBV18; CDR3aa: CASSPNRGGYEQYF
j_gene: TRBJ2-3; v_gene: TRBV4-1; CDR3aa: CASRDAFDDTQYF